This T cell receptor beta chain was captured by sequencing in a study of CD8+ T cells in alopecia areata (dated by TCRdb to between 2018 and 2020). Broadly, across the study: The treated patients took part in an open-label pilot trial in which moderate-to-severe alopecia areata was treated with oral tofacitinib at 5 to 10 mg twice daily. Tofacitinib was administered for 6 to 18 months, and 6 months of follow-up off drug were then conducted to assess delayed response and recurrence. For the treated patients, the SALT score, which quantifies what percentage of scalp surface area is affected, served as the measure of disease severity. The study used high-throughput TCRbeta sequencing to examine T cell clonal expansion in alopecia areata, in both the C3H/HeJ mouse model and human patients. Human TCRbeta sequencing covered scalp tissue and sorted CD4+ and CD8+ peripheral blood T cells from patchy and totalis/universalis alopecia areata patients and healthy controls. Biopsies were taken from tofacitinib-treated patients at baseline and again at 4 and 24 weeks into treatment, and several of those patients also had a later scalp biopsy. Clonality in the scalp was compared among normal scalp (n=4), patchy alopecia areata scalp (n=8), and alopecia totalis/universalis scalp (n=8). The RNA source kit depended on sample type: the PAXgene miRNA kit for fixed scalp, the miRNeasy kit for PBMCs, and the RNeasy kit for mouse skin. TCRbeta CDR3 regions were amplified by immunoSEQ multiplex PCR with 35 Vbeta forward and 13 Jbeta reverse primers.

Here is what the overall study found, with its caveats: Because the treated cohort was small and had just a single nonresponder, larger studies are needed to establish links between baseline CD8+ expansion and response. Lesional scalp, especially in alopecia totalis/universalis, showed higher clonality and more expanded CD8+ clones than normal scalp, suggesting antigenic drive. TCR sequences shared between patients were less clear than in mice, possibly partly because of HLA diversity in the patient population. Unlike mouse skin, where gammadelta T cells dominate, normal human skin contains resident alphabeta T cells that get sequenced too, which complicates analysis of the scalp TCR repertoire. Scalp clonality and the number of expanded CD8+ clones among the top 100 scalp clones were significantly decreased by tofacitinib. Many expanded lesional clones were found to persist in scalp and blood during tofacitinib treatment, and relapse after treatment cessation may be partly explained by this persistence.

The time point label, read with the paper, signifies: around 26 weeks on oral tofacitinib. Interpreted using the paper, the treatment or condition label stands for: oral pan-JAK inhibitor, 5-10 mg twice daily. Peripheral blood and lesional scalp punch biopsies were obtained from patients with alopecia areata. After PBMCs were isolated by density centrifugation and stained for CD3, CD4 and CD8, a FACSAria was used to sort CD4+ and CD8+ T cells. Libraries were prepared through the immunoSEQ multiplex PCR assay. RNA was extracted from all samples and reverse transcribed into cDNA as template for TCR sequencing. First-strand cDNA was synthesized using SuperScript III with a 2:1 mix of oligo-dT and random hexamers. Amplification bias was assessed with a synthetic immune receptor repertoire, and residual bias was removed computationally. The authors processed their data as follows. Raw reads were preprocessed to remove errors, and CDR3 was defined according to IMGT conventions as the region from the conserved cysteine to phenylalanine. Clonality was computed as 1 minus the Shannon entropy, with the entropy normalized by log2 of the number of productive unique TCRs. Whether each scalp clone was CD4 or CD8 was inferred by checking scalp TCRbeta sequences against the CD4 and CD8 repertoires from sorted blood. TCRdb limited this immuneACCESS table to in-frame rearrangements with V and J called. A share of clones is missing; checked studies link under half to unresolved V genes, and the rest is unexplained. V and J calls and clone size follow that table, whereas D and trimming were derived from the DNA. This sample gives 180,000 or so clones in total; 40% to 65% of them show up just once. Roughly a tenth of the sample goes to the ten largest clones.

In the germline V gene (reference sequence), CDR1 corresponds to PRHDT and CDR2 to FYEKMQ. The germline ends are 14 bases apart after V is trimmed by 2 bases and J by 6 bases. The CDR3 spans 14 residues, from the cysteine through the phenylalanine. This entry keeps only the CDR3 DNA: 42 bases, framed from base 1. Regarding this clone: Its antigen target is currently unknown. Nothing much larger sits one base from this clone, and base qualities are not available.

This receptor chain uses TRBV13 and TRBJ2-7; the D gene is possibly TRBD1 or TRBD2, each agreeing over 5 bases. The clonotype originates from a human donor with alopecia areata. The source material was CD8+ T cells sorted from blood, sampled at week 24, from a patient treated with tofacitinib. The nucleotide sequence is TGTGCCAGCAGCTTAACCGGGGCCACCGCCGAGCAGTACTTC. The resulting protein is CASSLTGATAEQYF.